One and the same sample provided the 3 T cell receptor beta chains below, sequenced in a study of early T cells in non-severe SARS-CoV-2 infection. TCRdb itself ran the 5' RACE reads through MiXCR, one entry per CDR3 protein. The sample consists of approximately 49,000 distinct CDR3 sequences, around 11% of them appearing once. The sequencing sample was made of whole blood. All receptors derive from an adult who was a healthcare worker with PCR-confirmed SARS-CoV-2 infection or an uninfected control (not recorded which).

This clonotype was detected many times. The chain couples TRBV25-1 to TRBJ2-7, with D uncertain. Trimming left V 3 bases short and J 4 bases short, with 10 bases between. The CDR3 spans 13 residues. Germline V gene data show CDR1 as MGHDK and CDR2 as SYGVNS. This CDR3 reads CASSESGAYEQYF. DNA for the CDR3: TGTGCCAGCAGTGAGAGTGGCGCTTACGAGCAGTACTTC.

V usage is TRBV7-3 and J usage is TRBJ2-1, with D possibly matching TRBD2 (6 bases). This CDR3 comprises 14 residues. The V end was cut by 3 bases, the J end by 9 bases, with 15 bases between. Germline assignment: CDR1 SGHTA and CDR2 FQGTGA. The CDR3 DNA sequence: TGTGCCAGCAGCTTGGGACCCGAGGAGGGTGAGCAGTTCTTC. It encodes CASSLGPEEGEQFF.

This clonotype has ten or more counts. The chain recombines TRBV19 with TRBJ1-2, with D unclear. This CDR3 is 12 amino acids long. V gave up 2 bases and J gave up 8 bases, with 9 bases separating them. The V gene's germline CDR1 is LNHDA and CDR2 SQIVND (reference sequence). Written as DNA, the CDR3 is TGTGCCAGTAGTATATCCGGGTTCGGCTACACCTTC. Encoded protein: CASSISGFGYTF.